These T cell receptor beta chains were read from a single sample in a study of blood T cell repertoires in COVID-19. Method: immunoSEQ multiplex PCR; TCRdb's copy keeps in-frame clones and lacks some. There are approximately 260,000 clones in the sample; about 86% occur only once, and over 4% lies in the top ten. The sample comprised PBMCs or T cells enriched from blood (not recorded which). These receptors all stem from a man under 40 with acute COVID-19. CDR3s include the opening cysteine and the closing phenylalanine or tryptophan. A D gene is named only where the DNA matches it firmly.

cdr3_aa: CASSYRENNSPLHF
d_call: NA
j_call: TRBJ1-6
cdr3_length: 14
v_call: TRBV27

cdr3_aa: CASTAGGGYGYTF
d_call: TRBD1
j_call: TRBJ1-2
cdr3_length: 13
v_call: TRBV10-2

cdr3_aa: CASSIIPGQGASLAKNIQYF
d_call: TRBD1
j_call: TRBJ2-4
cdr3_length: 20
v_call: TRBV19

cdr3_aa: CASSARGSSYGYTF
d_call: NA
j_call: TRBJ1-2
cdr3_length: 14
v_call: TRBV10-1

cdr3_aa: CASSVTGSTEAFF
d_call: NA
j_call: TRBJ1-1
cdr3_length: 13
v_call: TRBV9

cdr3_aa: CASSTDREYWAAFF
d_call: TRBD1
j_call: TRBJ1-1
cdr3_length: 14
v_call: TRBV5-1

cdr3_aa: CSVQGIARETQYF
d_call: NA
j_call: TRBJ2-5
cdr3_length: 13
v_call: TRBV29-1

cdr3_aa: CASSVEASGRAWYNEQFF
d_call: TRBD2
j_call: TRBJ2-1
cdr3_length: 18
v_call: TRBV9

cdr3_aa: CASSQDRGKNTGELFF
d_call: NA
j_call: TRBJ2-2
cdr3_length: 16
v_call: TRBV14

cdr3_aa: CASSRQGANTEAFF
d_call: TRBD1
j_call: TRBJ1-1
cdr3_length: 14
v_call: TRBV27

cdr3_aa: CASGQVRSGNTIYF
d_call: TRBD1
j_call: TRBJ1-3
cdr3_length: 14
v_call: TRBV6-5

cdr3_aa: CATSDPKLAGGTDTQYF
d_call: TRBD2
j_call: TRBJ2-3
cdr3_length: 17
v_call: TRBV24-1

cdr3_aa: CASSTGGPKNTEAFF
d_call: TRBD1
j_call: TRBJ1-1
cdr3_length: 15
v_call: TRBV27

cdr3_aa: CASSLGAGDYGYTF
d_call: NA
j_call: TRBJ1-2
cdr3_length: 14
v_call: TRBV5-5

cdr3_aa: CASRETTGSGGYTF
d_call: TRBD1
j_call: TRBJ1-2
cdr3_length: 14
v_call: TRBV5-1

cdr3_aa: CASRQDRASNQPQHF
d_call: TRBD1
j_call: TRBJ1-5
cdr3_length: 15
v_call: TRBV27

cdr3_aa: CASSLEGEGYTF
d_call: NA
j_call: TRBJ1-2
cdr3_length: 12
v_call: TRBV5-1

cdr3_aa: CASSSILRGGPPGELFF
d_call: NA
j_call: TRBJ2-2
cdr3_length: 17
v_call: TRBV5-6

cdr3_aa: CASSIRPGNQPQHF
d_call: NA
j_call: TRBJ1-5
cdr3_length: 14
v_call: TRBV19

cdr3_aa: CASSPRQGGGYTF
d_call: TRBD1
j_call: TRBJ1-2
cdr3_length: 13
v_call: TRBV6-5

cdr3_aa: CASSPRGLSTEAFF
d_call: NA
j_call: TRBJ1-1
cdr3_length: 14
v_call: TRBV6-5

cdr3_aa: CASSPPRPLGVNTEAFF
d_call: NA
j_call: TRBJ1-1
cdr3_length: 17
v_call: TRBV18

cdr3_aa: CATGQGALTGELFF
d_call: TRBD1
j_call: TRBJ2-2
cdr3_length: 14
v_call: TRBV2

cdr3_aa: CSGRRGGETQYF
d_call: NA
j_call: TRBJ2-5
cdr3_length: 12
v_call: TRBV29-1

cdr3_aa: CASRPTGLAGGQKRDTQYF
d_call: TRBD2
j_call: TRBJ2-3
cdr3_length: 19
v_call: TRBV19

cdr3_aa: CASISNSNNEKLFF
d_call: NA
j_call: TRBJ1-4
cdr3_length: 14
v_call: TRBV6-5

cdr3_aa: CASSQVGWGRANTGELFF
d_call: NA
j_call: TRBJ2-2
cdr3_length: 18
v_call: TRBV4-2

cdr3_aa: CASSLSTTKEKLFF
d_call: NA
j_call: TRBJ1-4
cdr3_length: 14
v_call: TRBV11-2

cdr3_aa: CASSQAGGDTEAFF
d_call: NA
j_call: TRBJ1-1
cdr3_length: 14
v_call: TRBV4-2

cdr3_aa: CASSPGLTNYGYTF
d_call: NA
j_call: TRBJ1-2
cdr3_length: 14
v_call: TRBV19

cdr3_aa: CASSLATGVYGYTF
d_call: TRBD1
j_call: TRBJ1-2
cdr3_length: 14
v_call: TRBV7-8

cdr3_aa: CASSPDRGSYNEQFF
d_call: TRBD1
j_call: TRBJ2-1
cdr3_length: 15
v_call: TRBV19

cdr3_aa: CASSAGGVGYGYTF
d_call: NA
j_call: TRBJ1-2
cdr3_length: 14
v_call: TRBV5-4

cdr3_aa: CAWRGLAGNNEQFF
d_call: TRBD2
j_call: TRBJ2-1
cdr3_length: 14
v_call: TRBV30

cdr3_aa: CASSLGRERLNEQFF
d_call: NA
j_call: TRBJ2-1
cdr3_length: 15
v_call: TRBV19

cdr3_aa: CASSTTTGATEAFF
d_call: TRBD1
j_call: TRBJ1-1
cdr3_length: 14
v_call: TRBV5-5

cdr3_aa: CASSPAGTSGINEQFF
d_call: TRBD2
j_call: TRBJ2-1
cdr3_length: 16
v_call: TRBV7-2

cdr3_aa: CASSMWGTGDLGEQFF
d_call: TRBD1
j_call: TRBJ2-1
cdr3_length: 16
v_call: TRBV19

cdr3_aa: CASSYEGRSYNSPLHF
d_call: NA
j_call: TRBJ1-6
cdr3_length: 16
v_call: TRBV6-5

cdr3_aa: CASSQAYSPLHF
d_call: NA
j_call: TRBJ1-6
cdr3_length: 12
v_call: TRBV4-1

cdr3_aa: CASSSWDIRMYF
d_call: NA
j_call: TRBJ2-5
cdr3_length: 12
v_call: TRBV7-9

cdr3_aa: CSAYDSYGYTF
d_call: NA
j_call: TRBJ1-2
cdr3_length: 11
v_call: TRBV20-1

cdr3_aa: CASSPGTGVTDTQYF
d_call: TRBD1
j_call: TRBJ2-3
cdr3_length: 15
v_call: TRBV3-1/TRBV3-2

cdr3_aa: CATSDPQRSSTDTQYF
d_call: NA
j_call: TRBJ2-3
cdr3_length: 16
v_call: TRBV24-1

cdr3_aa: CASTEGGGTEAFF
d_call: NA
j_call: TRBJ1-1
cdr3_length: 13
v_call: TRBV19

cdr3_aa: CASSRGTGGSYGYTF
d_call: TRBD1
j_call: TRBJ1-2
cdr3_length: 15
v_call: TRBV4-3

cdr3_aa: CASSLADRIHF
d_call: NA
j_call: TRBJ1-6
cdr3_length: 11
v_call: TRBV5-6

cdr3_aa: CASSLDRDSPLHF
d_call: TRBD1
j_call: TRBJ1-6
cdr3_length: 13
v_call: TRBV6-4

cdr3_aa: CASSHGGGGSYNSPLHF
d_call: NA
j_call: TRBJ1-6
cdr3_length: 17
v_call: TRBV7-8

cdr3_aa: CASSFSTGADTQYF
d_call: TRBD1
j_call: TRBJ2-3
cdr3_length: 14
v_call: TRBV27

cdr3_aa: CASSDSTGSGANVLTF
d_call: NA
j_call: TRBJ2-6
cdr3_length: 16
v_call: TRBV6-4

cdr3_aa: CASRGTEYTGELFF
d_call: TRBD1
j_call: TRBJ2-2
cdr3_length: 14
v_call: TRBV10-2

cdr3_aa: CASRFGISDTQYF
d_call: NA
j_call: TRBJ2-3
cdr3_length: 13
v_call: TRBV19

cdr3_aa: CASSQGGLGYTF
d_call: TRBD1
j_call: TRBJ1-2
cdr3_length: 12
v_call: TRBV5-1

cdr3_aa: CASNRGTGELFF
d_call: TRBD1
j_call: TRBJ2-2
cdr3_length: 12
v_call: TRBV5-1

cdr3_aa: CASSPQGLAGQPQHF
d_call: NA
j_call: TRBJ1-5
cdr3_length: 15
v_call: TRBV11-2

cdr3_aa: CATSRGGFYQPQHF
d_call: NA
j_call: TRBJ1-5
cdr3_length: 14
v_call: TRBV15

cdr3_aa: CASLTGKNTEAFF
d_call: NA
j_call: TRBJ1-1
cdr3_length: 13
v_call: TRBV18

cdr3_aa: CASSQEMMGGAGELFF
d_call: TRBD2
j_call: TRBJ2-2
cdr3_length: 16
v_call: TRBV4-2